This is a list of T cell receptor beta chains from one sample in a study of blood T cell repertoires in COVID-19. Profiling relied on immunoSEQ multiplex PCR, and the TCRdb table lists in-frame clones only, not all of them. Of approximately 290,000 clones listed, about 90% are singletons. Sequencing was carried out using peripheral blood. Every receptor here comes from a woman in her thirties with COVID-19, enrolled during active disease. Both conserved end residues are part of each CDR3. Fields, in order: clone size, J gene, V gene, CDR3 protein. Size is stated for part of the rows, as once, few or many counts, or as a class when the clone is expanded.

. | TRBJ2-7 | TRBV7-9 | CASSSSGFSYEQYF
. | TRBJ1-1 | TRBV6-5 | CASSYSAGATEAFF
. | TRBJ1-2 | TRBV27 | CASSLSGTGGDYGYTF
. | TRBJ2-3 | TRBV9 | CASRSQETSTDTQYF
. | TRBJ1-1 | TRBV19 | CASTGAHNTEAFF
. | TRBJ2-2 | TRBV5-8 | CASSPGPTIRHTGELVF
. | TRBJ2-7 | TRBV3-1/TRBV3-2 | CASSQNSGLSYEQYF
. | TRBJ1-6 | TRBV6-5 | CASRGFSSPLHF
. | TRBJ2-5 | TRBV7-2 | CASSLSGGAQETQYF
. | TRBJ1-2 | TRBV7-9 | CASSSTPQGQLYGYTF
. | TRBJ2-3 | TRBV10-3 | CAISDKGLAFTDTQYF
. | TRBJ2-7 | TRBV15 | CATSREGTGSYEQYF
. | TRBJ1-3 | TRBV28 | CASIPWRATTIYF
. | TRBJ2-5 | TRBV28 | CASSSRHSGRETQYF
. | TRBJ2-2 | TRBV5-1 | CASSLTSGASGELFF
. | TRBJ1-1 | TRBV3-1/TRBV3-2 | CASSSPGLPVNTEAFF
. | TRBJ1-3 | TRBV7-9 | CASSFTGNSGNTIYF
. | TRBJ2-3 | TRBV12-5 | CASGPGGSTDTQYF
once | TRBJ2-5 | TRBV15 | CATSRDGRVSPQETQYF
. | TRBJ1-4 | TRBV5-4 | CASSLQGPTNEKLFF
. | TRBJ1-3 | TRBV3-1/TRBV3-2 | CASSQDLSGNTIYF
. | TRBJ2-7 | TRBV4-2 | CASSLFYGLAGTKIRSYEQYF
. | TRBJ1-1 | TRBV27 | CASSLGQVGEAFF
. | TRBJ2-7 | TRBV4-2 | CASSQDRGGRYEQNF